What follows are 26 T cell receptor beta chains derived from one specimen sequenced in a study of blood T cell repertoires in COVID-19. Sequencing used immunoSEQ multiplex PCR; TCRdb keeps in-frame clones, though not all of them. The profile covers about 120,000 clones, with 84% appearing a single time and under 5% taken by the ten largest. Specimen: PBMCs or T cells enriched from blood (not recorded which). The source is a young woman who had recovered from COVID-19.

The chain is built from TRBV5-4 and TRBJ1-3, with 7 positions matching TRBD1. The CDR3 extends over 18 amino acids. J lost 0 bases, V lost 4 bases, and 13 bases had no gene match. CDR1 is SGHNT and CDR2 is YYREEE in the germline V gene (reference sequence). CDR3 sequence (DNA): TGTGCCAGCAGCCGACCCCTTGGGACAGCGGACTCTGGAAACACCATATATTTT. It encodes CASSRPLGTADSGNTIYF. The whole variable domain, remainder taken from reference TRBV5-4 and TRBJ1-3, is ETGVTQSPTHLIKTRGQQVTLRCSSQSGHNTVSWYQQALGQGPQFIFQYYREEENGRGNFPPRFSGLQFPNYSSELNVNALELDDSALYLCASSRPLGTADSGNTIYFGEGSWLTVV.

This sequence joins TRBV5-1 and TRBJ1-2, with TRBD1 matching over 12 bases. The CDR3 loop spans 18 amino acids. Germline V gene sequence: CDR1 SGHRS, CDR2 YFSETQ. Germline trimming cut 0 bases from V and 6 bases from J; bases unmatched to any gene: 12. CDR3 protein: CASSLGPYRDRGLNGYTF. The DNA of the CDR3 is TGCGCCAGCAGCTTGGGACCATACCGGGACAGGGGGCTAAATGGCTACACCTTC. Drawing the rest from reference TRBV5-1 and TRBJ1-2, the complete variable domain is KAGVTQTPRYLIKTRGQQVTLSCSPISGHRSVSWYQQTPGQGLQFLFEYFSETQRNKGNFPGRFSGRQFSNSRSEMNVSTLELGDSALYLCASSLGPYRDRGLNGYTFGSGTRLTVV.

The CDR3 nucleotides read TGTGCCAGCAGCGAGAGGGCTAGCGGGAGGGAGACCCAGTACTTC. Translated: CASSERASGRETQYF. The genes are TRBV11-2 and TRBJ2-5, with 11 bases that match TRBD2. V lost 5 bases to trimming and J lost 5 bases; unmatched junction nucleotides: 7. This CDR3 has 15 amino acids. In germline, CDR1 is SGHAT, CDR2 FQNNGV.

The rearrangement uses TRBV6-7 and TRBJ1-4; 10 bases match TRBD1. TRBV6-7 is marked as an open reading frame, function uncertain. This CDR3 contains 19 residues. Unmatched junction bases numbered 13, after V lost 1 base and J lost 5 bases. The CDR3, as DNA: TGTGCCAGCAGTTACTACGACCGGGACAGGGGCCGTGGGAATGAAAAACTGTTTTTT. Its protein product is CASSYYDRDRGRGNEKLFF.

The genes are TRBV30 and TRBJ2-7, with 8 bases that match TRBD1. In germline, CDR1 is GTSNPN, CDR2 SVGIG (reference sequence). The V segment lost 5 bases and the J segment 4 bases; nucleotides outside the gene matches: 7. The CDR3 contains 13 residues. The CDR3 reads CAWLDRGVYEQYF. DNA for the CDR3: TGTGCCTGGTTAGACAGGGGCGTTTACGAGCAGTACTTC.

The CDR3 DNA reads TGTGCCTGGAGCCTAGGGTGGGGGGATCAGCCCCAGCATTTT. This gives the protein CAWSLGWGDQPQHF. This chain joins TRBV30 and TRBJ1-5; D is possibly TRBD1 (5 bases). The V end lost 3 bases, the J end lost 5 bases, and 14 bases lay between the germline ends. Germline V gene sequence: CDR1 GTSNPN, CDR2 SVGIG (reference sequence). The CDR3 spans 14 residues.

The chain uses TRBV4-3 and TRBJ1-3, with unresolved D. Germline-derived CDR1 and CDR2 are LGHNA and YSLEER. V shed 0 bases and J shed 4 bases, with 7 bases lying between them. The CDR3 has 14 residues. This CDR3 is CASSQDRGGNTIYF. CDR3 nucleotide sequence: TGCGCCAGCAGCCAAGATCGAGGCGGAAACACCATATATTTT.

The genes are TRBV27 and TRBJ2-3; D is perhaps TRBD1 (6 bases). Trimming removed 5 bases at V and 2 bases at J, with 14 bases between. This CDR3 region has 15 residues. CDR1 is MNHEY, CDR2 SMNVEV, per germline (reference sequence). CDR3 sequence (DNA): TGTGCCAGCAGTCCGACGGGACACGACACAGATACGCAGTATTTT. Protein: CASSPTGHDTDTQYF.

The chain joins TRBV6-2 or TRBV6-3 to TRBJ1-1; 7 positions agree with TRBD1. The CDR3 contains 15 residues. Germline trimming cut 5 bases from V and 2 bases from J; bases unmatched to any gene: 8. Germline CDR1 is MNHEY and CDR2 is SVGEGT. Here the CDR3 DNA reads TGTGCCAGCAGTAGACCTACAGGGGCTAACACTGAAGCTTTCTTT. The encoded protein is CASSRPTGANTEAFF.

The rearrangement links TRBV2 to TRBJ1-6; TRBD1 agrees at 10 bases. The CDR3 runs to 14 residues. Germline V lookup: CDR1 SNHLY, CDR2 FYNNEI. The J segment lost 6 bases and the V segment lost 8 bases, leaving 4 bases of the junction unmatched. This CDR3 is CASGTGATNSPLHF. DNA for the CDR3: TGTGCCAGCGGGACAGGGGCCACTAATTCACCCCTCCACTTT.

The V and J genes are TRBV19 and TRBJ1-6; 10 bases match TRBD1. V lost 11 bases and J lost 5; bases outside the gene matches: 3. CDR1 is LNHDA, CDR2 SQIVND, per germline (reference sequence). The CDR3 length is 13 residues. CDR3 nucleotide sequence: TGTGCCGGGGGACAGGGGAATAATTCACCCCTCCACTTT. Protein: CAGGQGNNSPLHF.

The chain employs TRBV5-1 and TRBJ2-7; 8 bases are shared with TRBD2. The CDR3 consists of 14 residues. CDR1 is SGHRS and CDR2 is YFSETQ in the germline V gene. V shed 4 bases, J shed 3 bases, and the junction held 6 bases outside the gene matches. This CDR3 is CASSAGLGNYEQYF. The DNA of the CDR3 is TGCGCCAGCAGCGCGGGACTAGGAAACTACGAGCAGTACTTC.

This chain connects TRBV7-2 to TRBJ1-5, with 7 nucleotides matching TRBD1. Trimming removed 4 bases from V and 3 bases from J; junction bases left unmatched: 6. CDR1 is SGHTA and CDR2 is FQGNSA in the germline V gene. The CDR3 is 15 amino acids. The CDR3 sequence is CASSSTGQLNQPQHF. CDR3 bases: TGTGCCAGCAGCTCTACGGGACAGCTCAATCAGCCCCAGCATTTT.

The chain has TRBV6-5 and TRBJ1-6; D possibly corresponds to TRBD1 (5 bases). In germline, CDR1 is MNHEY, CDR2 SVGAGI. Between the trimmed V and J ends, which lost 8 bases and 11 bases, there was a span of 13 bases. CDR3 length equals 12 residues. As DNA, the CDR3 is TGTGCCAGCGGGGCTATAACAACACCCCTCCACTTT. Its translation: CASGAITTPLHF.

This rearrangement joins TRBV19 to TRBJ2-1; D possibly corresponds to TRBD1 (7 bases). CDR3 length: 16 residues. Germline assignment: CDR1 LNHDA and CDR2 SQIVND (reference sequence). V was trimmed by 6 bases and J by 0 bases, leaving 15 bases between them. The CDR3: CASRGRQGGSYNEQFF. DNA of the CDR3: TGTGCCAGTAGGGGCCGACAGGGAGGCTCCTACAATGAGCAGTTCTTC.

The CDR3, as DNA: TGTGCCAGCAGCCCAGCCCCGGACAGGATTGCTGGAAACACCATATATTTT. It is translated as CASSPAPDRIAGNTIYF. The rearrangement uses TRBV27 and TRBJ1-3; 7 positions agree with TRBD1. CDR1 MNHEY and CDR2 SMNVEV come from the germline V gene (reference sequence). The CDR3 has 17 residues. After removal of 6 bases from V and 2 bases from J, the junction contained 13 bases not matched to a gene.

The chain is built from TRBV11-2 and TRBJ2-5, with D maybe TRBD1 (7 bases). V lost 5 bases, J lost 4 bases, and 17 bases lay in between. Looked up from germline, CDR1 is SGHAT and CDR2 is FQNNGV. The length of the CDR3 is 15 residues. The CDR3 is CASSPRGGTAETQYF. For the CDR3, the DNA is TGTGCCAGCAGCCCCAGAGGCGGGACAGCAGAGACCCAGTACTTC.

The chain recombines TRBV11-2 with TRBJ2-1, with TRBD2 identical over 7 bases. The CDR3 runs 17 residues. Trimming took 2 bases from V and 4 from J; bases not matched to a gene: 11. CDR1 SGHAT and CDR2 FQNNGV come from the germline V gene. The CDR3 here is CASSLYGGSPGYNEQFF. The CDR3 DNA is TGTGCCAGCAGCTTATACGGCGGGAGTCCGGGTTACAATGAGCAGTTCTTC.

V is TRBV24-1 and J is TRBJ1-2; D is possibly TRBD1 (6 bases). Per the germline V gene, CDR1 is KGHDR and CDR2 is SFDVKD. Trimming removed 1 base at V and 6 bases at J, with 11 bases between. The CDR3 loop spans 14 amino acids. Written as DNA, the CDR3 is TGTGCCACCAGTGATTTCAGGGGTGGGAATGGCTACACCTTC. It specifies CATSDFRGGNGYTF.

This sequence joins TRBV30 and TRBJ2-2, with TRBD2 identical over 7 bases. V dropped 4 bases and J dropped 6; count of bases not matched to a gene: 5. There are 13 residues in the CDR3. CDR1 GTSNPN and CDR2 SVGIG come from the germline V gene (reference sequence). The CDR3 loop is CAWTKREAGELFF. CDR3 nucleotides: TGTGCCTGGACGAAACGGGAGGCCGGGGAGCTGTTTTTT.

V usage is TRBV5-6 and J usage is TRBJ2-7; unclear D gene. CDR3 size: 14 residues. CDR1 and CDR2 from the germline V gene are SGHDT and YYEEEE. Trimming removed 1 base at V and 2 bases at J, with 10 bases between. The CDR3 loop reads CASSLNSPAYEQYF. The CDR3 bases are TGTGCCAGCAGCTTGAACAGCCCAGCCTACGAGCAGTACTTC.

The chain combines TRBV4-1 with TRBJ1-2, with D unresolved. Germline V gene data show CDR1 as MGHRA and CDR2 as YSYEKL. The CDR3 has 12 residues. The germline V and J ends were trimmed by 6 bases and 0 bases, with 5 bases remaining between them. The CDR3 DNA reads as TGCGCCAGCAGGCAGGCTAACTATGGCTACACCTTC. Protein: CASRQANYGYTF.

The chain couples TRBV25-1 to TRBJ2-2; 8 bases fit TRBD1. The V gene's germline CDR1 is MGHDK and CDR2 SYGVNS. This CDR3 has 15 residues. Losses at the gene ends were 3 bases for V and 4 bases for J; bases not matched to a gene: 4. The CDR3 DNA sequence: TGTGCCAGCAGTGACGGACAGGGATCCACCGGGGAGCTGTTTTTT. Protein sequence: CASSDGQGSTGELFF.

The J gene is TRBJ1-1, the V gene TRBV5-1, with D unclear. This CDR3 region has 14 residues. Trimming left V 7 bases short and J 0 bases short, with 13 bases between. The germline V gene has CDR1 SGHRS and CDR2 YFSETQ. The CDR3 DNA reads as TGCGCCAGCCGACAACAGAGTTTGAACACTGAAGCTTTCTTT. Residues: CASRQQSLNTEAFF.

This clone was seen only a few times. The chain links TRBV7-6 to TRBJ2-7; 11 nucleotides agree with TRBD2. V lost 5 bases to trimming and J lost 4 bases; unmatched junction nucleotides: 10. The CDR3 totals 16 residues. The germline CDR1 and CDR2 sequences are SGHVS and FNYEAQ. The CDR3 region is CASSPTIAGGGYEQYF. The CDR3 DNA sequence: TGTGCCAGCAGCCCGACAATAGCGGGAGGGGGGTACGAGCAGTACTTC.

J is TRBJ2-1 and V is TRBV28, with 10 bases identical to TRBD2. This CDR3 comprises 15 residues. The germline V gene has CDR1 MDHEN and CDR2 SYDVKM. V was clipped by 6 bases and J by 11 bases; unmatched bases: 13. The CDR3: CASSLPGLARGQQFF. The CDR3 DNA reads TGTGCCAGCAGCCTACCGGGACTAGCGAGAGGGCAGCAGTTCTTC.